Each of the 9 T cell receptor beta chains below was sequenced from the same sample in a study of blood T cells in healthy people across ages. It was with a sample-barcoded 5' primer and a J-beta primer mix that a second PCR of roughly 7 to 12 cycles was run. TCRdb passed the 5' RACE reads through MiXCR, listing each CDR3 protein once. The repertoire holds over 1.5 million distinct CDR3 sequences, with around 48% as singletons. The sample taken for sequencing was blood. These receptors came from a woman aged 40 to 49 in good health.

The rearrangement links TRBV7-9 to TRBJ1-1; the D is unclear. Per the germline V gene, CDR1 is SEHNR and CDR2 is FQNEAQ (reference sequence). V was clipped by 4 bases and J by 6 bases, with 12 bases between them. This CDR3 contains 13 residues. This CDR3 is CASSSSLGAEAFF. In DNA, the CDR3 is TGTGCCAGCAGCTCCTCTCTCGGGGCTGAAGCTTTCTTT.

The genes are TRBV12-3 or TRBV12-4 and TRBJ1-5, with 7 bases fitting TRBD1. Trimming removed 5 bases from V and 5 bases from J; junction bases left unmatched: 9. The length of the CDR3 is 15 residues. CDR3 protein: CASSPFEGADQPQHF. The CDR3, as DNA: TGTGCCAGCAGTCCGTTCGAGGGGGCGGATCAGCCCCAGCATTTT.

The chain employs TRBV20-1 and TRBJ2-7, with D possibly TRBD2 on 6 matching bases. V was clipped by 0 bases and J by 4 bases, with 19 bases between them. The CDR3 totals 16 residues. Per germline, CDR1 DFQATT and CDR2 SNEGSKA (reference sequence). The CDR3 here is CSAREGRTHEGYEQYF. Written as DNA, the CDR3 is TGCAGTGCTAGAGAGGGGAGGACACATGAGGGATACGAGCAGTACTTC.

CDR3 coding DNA: TGTGCCACCAGCAGAGATCGCGCGGGAATTAGCACAGATACGCAGTATTTT. It codes for CATSRDRAGISTDTQYF. This sequence joins TRBV15 and TRBJ2-3, with D maybe TRBD2 (6 bases). Germline values: CDR1 LNHNV, CDR2 YYDKDF (reference sequence). Deletions cut 0 bases from V and 0 bases from J, with 13 bases between. CDR3 length: 17 residues.

The chain employs TRBV20-1 and TRBJ1-2; D may be TRBD1 (5 bases). Trimming shortened V by 0 bases and J by 7 bases, and 15 bases separated the two germline ends. The CDR3 has 14 residues. Germline V gene sequence: CDR1 DFQATT, CDR2 SNEGSKA (reference sequence). The CDR3: CSARDIRRVVGYTF. The CDR3 nucleotides read TGCAGTGCTAGAGACATACGCAGGGTGGTTGGCTACACCTTC.

This clonotype has just a few counts. The chain is built from TRBV20-1 and TRBJ2-1, with 7 nucleotides matching TRBD2. V was pared by 7 bases and J by 1 base, with 4 bases of the junction left unmatched. Germline V gene lookup returns CDR1 DFQATT and CDR2 SNEGSKA (reference sequence). This CDR3 region has 13 residues. The CDR3 nucleotides are TGCAGTGGGGGAGGGAGTTCCTACAATGAGCAGTTCTTC. Amino acid sequence: CSGGGSSYNEQFF.

The chain employs TRBV5-1 and TRBJ2-1; the D is unclear. Trimming stripped 8 bases from V and 2 bases from J, with 14 bases between. CDR1 is SGHRS and CDR2 is YFSETQ in the germline V gene. The CDR3 contains 14 residues. The CDR3 reads CASTVSVAYNEQFF. The CDR3 DNA is TGCGCCAGTACTGTCAGTGTTGCCTACAATGAGCAGTTCTTC.

This clonotype has at least ten counts. This rearrangement joins TRBV20-1 to TRBJ2-4; D gene uncertain. The CDR3 length is 12 residues. Trimming shortened V by 1 base and J by 6 bases, and 7 bases separated the two germline ends. Germline CDR1 and CDR2: DFQATT and SNEGSKA (reference sequence). CDR3 nucleotides: TGCAGTGCTAGAGTACCCGGAAACATTCAGTACTTC. It is translated as CSARVPGNIQYF.

V gene TRBV20-1 combines with J gene TRBJ2-4, with no clear D. Near its end, the DNA agrees better with TRBJ2-7, so the J call may be wrong. This CDR3 region has 13 residues. Germline V gives CDR1 DFQATT, CDR2 SNEGSKA (reference sequence). The CDR3 reads CSARENFGYEQYF. The CDR3 region has the DNA TGCAGTGCTAGAGAGAACTTCGGGTACGAGCAGTACTTC.